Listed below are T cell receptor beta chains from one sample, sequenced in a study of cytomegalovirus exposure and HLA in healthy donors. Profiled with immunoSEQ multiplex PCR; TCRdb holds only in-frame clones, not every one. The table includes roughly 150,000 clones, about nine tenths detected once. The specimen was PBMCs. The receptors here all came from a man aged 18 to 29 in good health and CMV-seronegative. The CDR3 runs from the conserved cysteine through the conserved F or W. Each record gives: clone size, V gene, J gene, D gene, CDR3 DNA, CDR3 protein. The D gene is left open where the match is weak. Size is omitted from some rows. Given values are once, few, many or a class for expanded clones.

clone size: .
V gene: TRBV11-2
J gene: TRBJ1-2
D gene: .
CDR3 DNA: TGTGCCAGCAGCTTGCAGGGGAACTATGGCTACACCTTC
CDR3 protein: CASSLQGNYGYTF

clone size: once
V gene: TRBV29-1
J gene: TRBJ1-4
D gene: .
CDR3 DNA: TGCAGCGTGCGGACTTTGGCGGATGAAAAACTGTTTTTT
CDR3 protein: CSVRTLADEKLFF

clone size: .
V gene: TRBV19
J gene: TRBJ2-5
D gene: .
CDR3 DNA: TGTGCCAGCCAGGATAACCTGGGTGGAGAGACCCAGTACTTC
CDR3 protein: CASQDNLGGETQYF

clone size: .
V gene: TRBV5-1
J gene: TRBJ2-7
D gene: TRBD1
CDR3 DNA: TGCGCCAGCAGCTTGGGTCCCACAAGGGGGACAGCCTACGAGCAGTACTTC
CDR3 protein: CASSLGPTRGTAYEQYF

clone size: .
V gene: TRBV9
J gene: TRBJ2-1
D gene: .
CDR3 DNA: TGTGCCAGCAGCGAGCTACGGGAGTTTGATGAGCAGTTCTTC
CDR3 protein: CASSELREFDEQFF

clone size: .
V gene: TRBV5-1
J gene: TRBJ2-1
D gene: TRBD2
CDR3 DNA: TGCGCCAGCAGCGGGGGACTAGCGGGTCCCAATGAGCAGTTCTTC
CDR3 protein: CASSGGLAGPNEQFF

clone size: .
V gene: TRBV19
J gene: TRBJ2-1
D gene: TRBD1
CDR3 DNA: TGTGCCAGCAACGACAGGGGGCGTTTCAATGAGCAGTTCTTC
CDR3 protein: CASNDRGRFNEQFF

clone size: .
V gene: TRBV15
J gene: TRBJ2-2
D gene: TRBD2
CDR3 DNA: TGTGCCACCAGCAGATGGTTAGCGGGGGGGCGGTCCGGGGAGCTGTTTTTT
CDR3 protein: CATSRWLAGGRSGELFF

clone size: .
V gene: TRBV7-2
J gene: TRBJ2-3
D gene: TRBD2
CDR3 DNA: TGTGCCAGCAGCTCAGCGGGAGCGAGCACAGATACGCAGTATTTT
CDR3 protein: CASSSAGASTDTQYF

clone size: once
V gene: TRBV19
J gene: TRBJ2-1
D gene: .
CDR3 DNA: TGTGCCAGTAGTACAGGGGCTTATGAGCAGTTCTTC
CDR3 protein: CASSTGAYEQFF

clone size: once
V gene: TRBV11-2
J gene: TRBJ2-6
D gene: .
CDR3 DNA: TGTGCCAGCAGCTTCAGGGGCGCTGGGGCCAACGTCCTGACTTTC
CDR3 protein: CASSFRGAGANVLTF

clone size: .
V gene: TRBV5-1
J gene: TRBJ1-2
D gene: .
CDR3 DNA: TGCGCCAGCAGCCCGACAGATTATGGCTACACCTTC
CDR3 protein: CASSPTDYGYTF

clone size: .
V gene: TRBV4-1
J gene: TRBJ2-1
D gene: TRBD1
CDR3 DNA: TGCGCCAGCAGCCTGGACAGGGGGCTTAATGAGCAGTTCTTC
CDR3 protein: CASSLDRGLNEQFF

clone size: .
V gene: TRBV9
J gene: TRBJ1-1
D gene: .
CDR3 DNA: TGTGCCAGCAGCGTAGCAGAGGATGGTACTGAAGCTTTCTTT
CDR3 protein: CASSVAEDGTEAFF

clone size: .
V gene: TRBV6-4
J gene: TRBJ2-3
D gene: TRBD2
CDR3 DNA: TGTGCCAGCAGTCCCAGCGGGGGGGCTGCAGATACGCAGTATTTT
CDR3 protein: CASSPSGGAADTQYF

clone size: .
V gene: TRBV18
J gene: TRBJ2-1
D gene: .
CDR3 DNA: TGTGCCAGCTCACCTTACAATTACAATGAGCAGTTCTTC
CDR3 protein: CASSPYNYNEQFF

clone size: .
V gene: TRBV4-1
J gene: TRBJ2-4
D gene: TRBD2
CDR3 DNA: TGCGCCAGCAGCCAAGAGAAGGCGGGGGGGCTGTCCAAAAACATTCAGTACTTC
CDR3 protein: CASSQEKAGGLSKNIQYF

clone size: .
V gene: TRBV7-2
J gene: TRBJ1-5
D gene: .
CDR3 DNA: TGTGCCAGCAGCTTCCAGGGCGGTGACCAGCCCCAGCATTTT
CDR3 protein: CASSFQGGDQPQHF

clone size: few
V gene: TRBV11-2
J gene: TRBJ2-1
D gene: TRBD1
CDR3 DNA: TGTGCCAGCAGCTCGAACAGGGGTTCCTACAATGAGCAGTTCTTC
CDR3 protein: CASSSNRGSYNEQFF

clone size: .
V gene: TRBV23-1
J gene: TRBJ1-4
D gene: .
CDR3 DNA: TGCGCCAGCAGTCAAATCTTGTCGTGGTGGCAGGAAGTACCCTTCAATGAAAAACTGTTTTTT
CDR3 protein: CASSQILSWWQEVPFNEKLFF

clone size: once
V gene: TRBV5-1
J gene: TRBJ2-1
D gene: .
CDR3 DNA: TGCGCCAGCAGGGCCGCGGGCAATGAGCAGTTCTTC
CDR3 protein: CASRAAGNEQFF

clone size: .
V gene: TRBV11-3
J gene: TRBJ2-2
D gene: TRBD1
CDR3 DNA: TGTGCCAGCAGCTCGGGACAGGGGACCGGGGAGCTGTTTTTT
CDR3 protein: CASSSGQGTGELFF

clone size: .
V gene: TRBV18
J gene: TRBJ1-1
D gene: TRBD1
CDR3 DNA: TGTGCCAGCTCACCCGCCGGGACAGGGTTCAGCGACACTGAAGCTTTCTTT
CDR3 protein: CASSPAGTGFSDTEAFF

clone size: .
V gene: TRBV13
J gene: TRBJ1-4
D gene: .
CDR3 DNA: TGTGCCAGCAGCCACCGGGGTTGGGGTACAACTAATGAAAAACTGTTTTTT
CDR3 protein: CASSHRGWGTTNEKLFF

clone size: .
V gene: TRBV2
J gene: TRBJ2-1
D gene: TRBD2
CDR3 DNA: TGTGCCGTCTTAGGGCTAGCGGGGGGTTACAATGAGCAGTTCTTC
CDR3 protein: CAVLGLAGGYNEQFF

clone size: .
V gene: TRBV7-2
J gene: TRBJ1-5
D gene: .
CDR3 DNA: TGTGCCAGCAGCCACGGTAATCAGCCCCAGCATTTT
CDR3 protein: CASSHGNQPQHF

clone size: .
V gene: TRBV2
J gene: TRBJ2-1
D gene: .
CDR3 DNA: TGTGCCAGCAGTAGGGACACATCCAGGTGGGGGTTCTTC
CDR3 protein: CASSRDTSRWGFF

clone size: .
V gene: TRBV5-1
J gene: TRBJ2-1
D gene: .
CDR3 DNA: TGCGCCAGCAGCTTAGGGGGTGGTGAGCAGTTCTTC
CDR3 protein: CASSLGGGEQFF

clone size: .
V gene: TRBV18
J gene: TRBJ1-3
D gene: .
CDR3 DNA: TGTGCCAGCTCACCATCGCCGAGCAGGGGAACTGGAAACACCATATATTTT
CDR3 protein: CASSPSPSRGTGNTIYF

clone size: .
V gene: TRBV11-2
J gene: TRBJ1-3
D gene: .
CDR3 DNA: TGTGCCAGCAGCCCCCGGGACTCTGGAAACACCATATATTTT
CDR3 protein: CASSPRDSGNTIYF

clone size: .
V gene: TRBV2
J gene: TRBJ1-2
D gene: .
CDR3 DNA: TGTGCCAGCAGCGGGACTAGGAACTATGGCTACACCTTC
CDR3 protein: CASSGTRNYGYTF

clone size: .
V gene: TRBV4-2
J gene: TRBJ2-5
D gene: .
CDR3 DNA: TGTGCCAGCAGCGAACTAGACCCCCAAGAGACCCAGTACTTC
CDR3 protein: CASSELDPQETQYF

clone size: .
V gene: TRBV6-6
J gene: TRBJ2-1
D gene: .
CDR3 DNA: TGTGCCAGCAGTTACTCGGCCGGGGTCTCCTACAATGAGCAGTTCTTC
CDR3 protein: CASSYSAGVSYNEQFF

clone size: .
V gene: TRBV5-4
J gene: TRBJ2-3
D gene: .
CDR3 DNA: TGTGCCAGCAGCTTGACTAGCACAGATACGCAGTATTTT
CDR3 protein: CASSLTSTDTQYF

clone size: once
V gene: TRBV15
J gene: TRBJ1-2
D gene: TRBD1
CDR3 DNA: TGTGCCACCAGCAGAGATGGGGTCAGACAGGGAATTGGCTACACCTTC
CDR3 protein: CATSRDGVRQGIGYTF

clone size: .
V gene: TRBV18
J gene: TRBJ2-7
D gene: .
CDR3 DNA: TGTGCCAGCTCAGGCCCCAGCAGGGACTACGAGCAGTACTTC
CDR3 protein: CASSGPSRDYEQYF

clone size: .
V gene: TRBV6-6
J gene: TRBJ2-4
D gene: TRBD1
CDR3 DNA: TGTGCCAGCACCCCGACAGGGCTGGCCAAAAACATTCAGTACTTC
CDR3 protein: CASTPTGLAKNIQYF

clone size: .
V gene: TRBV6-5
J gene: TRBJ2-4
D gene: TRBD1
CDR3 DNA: TGTGCCAGCAGGATCGGGACAGGGGGAAACATTCAGTACTTC
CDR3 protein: CASRIGTGGNIQYF

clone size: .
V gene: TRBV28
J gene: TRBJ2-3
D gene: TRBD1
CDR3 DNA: TGTGCCAGCAGTCCAGGACAGGGGATTACAGATACGCAGTATTTT
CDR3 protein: CASSPGQGITDTQYF

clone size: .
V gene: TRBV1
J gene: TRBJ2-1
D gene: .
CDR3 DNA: TGCACCAGCAGCCAACGCGGCATTAGCGGGAGCATTAGGGAGCAGTTCTTC
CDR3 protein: CTSSQRGISGSIREQFF

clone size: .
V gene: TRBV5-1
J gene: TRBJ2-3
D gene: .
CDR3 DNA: TGCGCCAGCGGTCGAGGGCCCACAGATACGCAGTATTTT
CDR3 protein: CASGRGPTDTQYF

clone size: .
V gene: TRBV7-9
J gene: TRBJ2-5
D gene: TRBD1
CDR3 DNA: TGTGCCAGCAGCTTAGGCCCTCAGGGGGTCTCGGAGACCCAGTACTTC
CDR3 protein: CASSLGPQGVSETQYF

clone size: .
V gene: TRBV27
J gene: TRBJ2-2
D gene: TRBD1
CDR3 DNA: TGTGCCAGCAGTTGGAACAGGGGGAGCGGGGAGCTGTTTTTT
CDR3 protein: CASSWNRGSGELFF

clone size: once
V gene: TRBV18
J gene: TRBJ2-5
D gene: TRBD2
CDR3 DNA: TGTGCCAGCTCAAAGGAGGGACTAGCGGTACAAGAGACCCAGTACTTC
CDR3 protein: CASSKEGLAVQETQYF

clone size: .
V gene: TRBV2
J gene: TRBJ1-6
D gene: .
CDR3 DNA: TGTGCCAGCAGTGAAGGCTATATCGGTTCACCCCTCCACTTT
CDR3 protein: CASSEGYIGSPLHF

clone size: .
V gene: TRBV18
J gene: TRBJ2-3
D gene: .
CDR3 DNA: TGTGCCAGCTCCAGTCTGGCAGGGAGCACAGATACGCAGTATTTT
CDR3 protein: CASSSLAGSTDTQYF

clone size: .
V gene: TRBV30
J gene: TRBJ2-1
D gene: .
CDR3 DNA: TGTGCCTGGAGTTCCCGAGTTATAAGTAGCGGTGAGCAGTTCTTC
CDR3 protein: CAWSSRVISSGEQFF

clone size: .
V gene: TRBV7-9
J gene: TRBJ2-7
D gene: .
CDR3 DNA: TGTGCCAGCAGCTTAGCCCGGCGGGGGCTCTACGAGCAGTACTTC
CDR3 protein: CASSLARRGLYEQYF

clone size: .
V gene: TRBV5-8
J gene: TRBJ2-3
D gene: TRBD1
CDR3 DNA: TGTGCCAGCAGCCGACAGGGAGACACAGATACGCAGTATTTT
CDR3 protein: CASSRQGDTDTQYF

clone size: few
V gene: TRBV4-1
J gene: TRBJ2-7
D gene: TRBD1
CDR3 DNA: TGCGCCAGCAGCCCCGGACAGGGGGCCATTCAGCAGTACTTC
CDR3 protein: CASSPGQGAIQQYF

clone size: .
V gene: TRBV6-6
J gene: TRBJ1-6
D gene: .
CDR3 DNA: TGTGCCAGCAAGATCGGGGGTGGAAATAATTCACCCCTCCACTTT
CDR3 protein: CASKIGGGNNSPLHF

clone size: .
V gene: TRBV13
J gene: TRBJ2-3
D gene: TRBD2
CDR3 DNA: TGTGCCAGCAGCTTGGCCACTCTAGCGGATAGCACAGATACGCAGTATTTT
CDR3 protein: CASSLATLADSTDTQYF